This T cell receptor (beta chain) was profiled in a study of cytomegalovirus exposure and HLA in healthy donors. This CDR3 is 15 amino acids long. Trimming cost V 2 bases and J 5 bases; bases outside gene matches: 3. The germline V gene encodes CDR1 SGHAT and CDR2 FQDESV (reference sequence). Study-wide points: The authors later found most CMV-associated TCR beta chains appeared HLA-restricted. Later on, a genetic analysis was performed. It linked a missense variant in DCLRE1C with V- and J-gene trimming of TCR beta. Analyzed later, association rates of TCRs varied across HLA loci, with DRB1 most and HLA-C fewest.

With respect to this clone: Its target is not known.

It was with 60 Vbeta and 13 Jbeta primers that the PCR ran. The protocol was immunoSEQ multiplex PCR, while the TCRdb copy is restricted to in-frame clones and leaves out a portion. The profile shows around 85,000 clones, 75% to 90% of them singletons. The sequence was collected from a man over 45 in good health and CMV-seropositive. The rearrangement uses TRBV11-1 and TRBJ2-3; 11 bases fit TRBD2. The sequenced sample was PBMCs. The CDR3 nucleotides are TGTGCCAGCAGCTTACTAGCGGGAGGCATAGATACGCAGTATTTT. It specifies CASSLLAGGIDTQYF.